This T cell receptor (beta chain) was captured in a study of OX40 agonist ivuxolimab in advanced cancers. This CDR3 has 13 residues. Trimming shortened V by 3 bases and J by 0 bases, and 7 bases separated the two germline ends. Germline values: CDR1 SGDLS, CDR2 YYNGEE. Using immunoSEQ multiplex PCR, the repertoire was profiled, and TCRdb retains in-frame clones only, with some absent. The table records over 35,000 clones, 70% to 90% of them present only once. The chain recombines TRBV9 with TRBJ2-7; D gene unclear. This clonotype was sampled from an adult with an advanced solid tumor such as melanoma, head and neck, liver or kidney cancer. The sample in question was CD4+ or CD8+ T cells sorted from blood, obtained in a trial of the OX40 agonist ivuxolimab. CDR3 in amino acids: CASSAPGSYEQYF. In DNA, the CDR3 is TGTGCCAGCAGCGCTCCCGGCTCCTACGAGCAGTACTTC. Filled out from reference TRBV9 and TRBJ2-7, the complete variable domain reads DSGVTQTPKHLITATGQRVTLRCSPRSGDLSVYWYQQSLDQGLQFLIQYYNGEERAKGNILERFSAQQFPDLHSELNLSSLELGDSALYFCASSAPGSYEQYFGPGTRLTVT.